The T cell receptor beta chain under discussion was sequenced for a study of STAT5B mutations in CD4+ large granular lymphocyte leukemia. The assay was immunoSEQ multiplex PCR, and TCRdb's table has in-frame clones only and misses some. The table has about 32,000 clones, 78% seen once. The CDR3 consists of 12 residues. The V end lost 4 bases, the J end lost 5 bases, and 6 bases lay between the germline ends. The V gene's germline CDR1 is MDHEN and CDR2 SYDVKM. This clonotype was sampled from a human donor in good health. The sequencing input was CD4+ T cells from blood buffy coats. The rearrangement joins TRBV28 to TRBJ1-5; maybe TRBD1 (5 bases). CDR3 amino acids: CASSSGDQPQHF. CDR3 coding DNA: TGTGCCAGCAGTTCGGGGGATCAGCCCCAGCATTTT.